This T cell receptor (beta chain) was recorded in a study of T cell repertoires in cytomegalovirus infection. Study background: Used in the study were CMV epitopes, some recently identified and HLA-C-restricted, others well-studied and HLA-B-restricted. Signatures in public TCR beta sequences pointed to both CMV infection and matching HLA type. Findings and caveats of the study: Identification of carriers of CMV plus the relevant HLA was achieved through cumulative public TCR beta family frequency. Within the response measured ex vivo, HLA-C-restricted CMV-specific TCR beta clonotypes were dominant.

TCRdb reprocessed the reads via MiXCR and lists one record per CDR3 protein. The table records under 850,000 distinct CDR3 sequences, around 31% of them present only once. The CDR3 extends over 16 amino acids. V lost 6 bases, J lost 5 bases, and 11 bases stayed unmatched. Germline lookup yields CDR1 SGHTA and CDR2 FQGNSA. The sample holds many counts of this clonotype. Its antigen remains unidentified. Specimen: cultured PBMCs, collected from culture after CMV antigen stimulation. J is TRBJ1-5 and V is TRBV7-2; the match to TRBD1 covers 9 bases. This clonotype was obtained from a human donor in good health (CMV status not recorded). Some clones in this sample may be carry-over from other donors' samples. CDR3 loop: CASSPNTGGLDQPQHF. The CDR3 nucleotides are TGTGCCAGCAGTCCTAATACAGGGGGCTTGGATCAGCCCCAGCATTTT.